This TCR beta chain was retrieved from a study of blood T cell repertoires in COVID-19. About the research overall: In each case, the material was cDNA or gDNA derived from T cells, B-cell-depleted T cells, or PBMCs.

Germline CDR1 is SGHNT and CDR2 is YYREEE (reference sequence). CDR3 length equals 14 residues. V lost 4 bases to trimming and J lost 3 bases, with 11 bases between them. Some clones are missing from TCRdb's copy, which holds only in-frame ones; the method was immunoSEQ multiplex PCR. Here the sample spans around 100,000 clones, about 88% being singletons. The receptor's source is a man in his forties with acute or convalescent COVID-19. The chain uses TRBV5-4 and TRBJ1-3, with D possibly being TRBD1 (5 bases). The sample was peripheral blood. The CDR3 DNA sequence: TGTGCCAGCAGCCAGGGACTCCTTGGAAACACCATATATTTT. This codes for CASSQGLLGNTIYF.